The present entry profiles one TCR beta chain with its context. Its antigen remains undetermined. Base qualities are not at hand, and no much larger clone is one base apart. The sample comes from a study of metastatic and nonmetastatic thyroid tumors (dated by TCRdb to 2018 to 2020). Background for the entire study: The researchers compared repertoires between peripheral blood samples and tumor or nodule tissue samples from patients with malignant or benign thyroid disease. Results and caveats for the whole study, not just this receptor: In both blood and tumor samples, TCR beta diversity was reported to be significantly higher in malignant tumors than in benign nodules.

For CDR1 and CDR2, the germline V gene lists SGHAT and FQNNGV. The CDR3 contains 15 residues, cysteine and phenylalanine counted. Here the CDR3 DNA is all that survives: 45 bases in frame from base 1. Germline trimming: 4 bases from V, 1 base from J; junction bases outside gene matches: 5. The receptor library was made with PCR. For sequencing, an Illumina HiSeq 4000 was employed. The TCR beta-chain CDR3 region of each patient was profiled by high-throughput sequencing. The authors' pipeline ran thus. CDR3 differences across clinicopathological groups were used to build a classifier for discriminating distant-metastatic papillary thyroid cancer patients. To measure repertoire diversity the researchers used the Shannon index, while the Morisita-Horn index served to gauge how similar the tumor and blood repertoires were. The public reads were reprocessed in TCRdb via fastp at Q25 and MiXCR, keeping in-frame beta chains. TCRdb's processing, not the authors' own work, is the source of the V and J calls. This sample comprises fewer than 15,000 clones, 25% to 40% of them detected only once. Jointly, the top ten make up over 9.5% of the sample.

None of the patients had been given any treatment before thyroid surgery. Using T-cell receptor beta sequencing, the study looked back at clinical samples from patients collected from about 2011 to 2019. Sample: tumor tissue. The TCR originated in a female donor with papillary thyroid cancer or a benign thyroid nodule (not recorded which). Some clones in this sample may be carry-over from other donors' samples. The chain was built from TRBV11-2 and TRBJ1-1; 8 bases in between match TRBD1. The bases read TGTGCCAGCAGCTCCACGACAGGGGCGAACACTGAAGCTTTCTTT. Translated, this is CASSSTTGANTEAFF.